The source of this TCR beta chain is a study of control samples from healthy donors and cancer patients. The V gene lost 6 bases and the J gene lost 2 bases, with 13 bases spanning the gap. The CDR3 extends over 15 amino acids. From germline, CDR1 is MNHNY and CDR2 SVGAGI (reference sequence). Sequenced by immunoSEQ multiplex PCR; TCRdb stores in-frame clones only, minus some. This sample has roughly 120,000 clones, with roughly 91% found just once. The chain uses TRBV6-6 and TRBJ2-2, with TRBD1 as a possible D gene (6 bases). The specimen was blood. The clonotype comes from a woman aged 70-85 years in good health. CDR3 in DNA: TGTGCCAGCAGGACGACAGGCCGCAACACCGGGGAGCTGTTTTTT. As protein: CASRTTGRNTGELFF.